This note documents a single T cell receptor beta chain sequence. Germline and junction disagree at one end, which may indicate a read error. This specimen comes from a study of control samples from healthy donors and cancer patients. Germline V gene sequence: CDR1 KGHDR, CDR2 SFDVKD. CDR3 size: 16 residues. TCRdb's table, derived via immunoSEQ multiplex PCR, lists solely in-frame clones and lacks some. Altogether 150,000 to 180,000 clones are present, approximately 93% being singletons, with the ten largest covering approximately 6.1%. Sequenced material: blood. The source is a middle-aged man in good health. The chain combines TRBV24-1 with TRBJ2-6, with D perhaps matching TRBD2 (7 bases). CDR3 sequence: CATSEPGGSGANVPTF. Written as DNA, the CDR3 is TGTGCCACCAGTGAACCGGGGGGCTCTGGGGCCAACGTCCCGACTTTC.